This paragraph covers one T cell receptor beta chain sequence. Its antigen is unidentified. This record comes from a study of CD8 T cells in ankylosing spondylitis. Study results and caveats: Disease-linked clones were found to be CD8+ and relatively rare in peripheral blood. Existing reports had already noted some motif variants in reactive arthritis synovial fluid and blood. There was reportedly significant enrichment of clones that were disease-linked in matched ankylosing spondylitis synovial fluid.

Quantitative molecular-barcoded 5'-RACE generated the TCR beta libraries. TCRdb used MiXCR to reprocess the 5' RACE reads, holding one entry per CDR3 protein. The sample contains about 210,000 distinct CDR3 sequences, under 8.5% of which appear only once. This receptor was identified in a female donor with ankylosing spondylitis or in good health (not recorded which). Sequencing was performed on blood, either unsorted or a sorted T cell fraction (not recorded which).

In nucleotides, the CDR3 is TGTGCCAGTAGAGACAGGTGGGACTACAATGAGCAGTTCTTC. This encodes CASRDRWDYNEQFF. The chain recombines TRBV19 with TRBJ2-1; TRBD1 is a possible D gene (6 bases). Trimming removed 6 bases at V and 3 bases at J, with 12 bases between. This CDR3 is 14 amino acids long. The V gene's germline CDR1 is LNHDA and CDR2 SQIVND (reference sequence).